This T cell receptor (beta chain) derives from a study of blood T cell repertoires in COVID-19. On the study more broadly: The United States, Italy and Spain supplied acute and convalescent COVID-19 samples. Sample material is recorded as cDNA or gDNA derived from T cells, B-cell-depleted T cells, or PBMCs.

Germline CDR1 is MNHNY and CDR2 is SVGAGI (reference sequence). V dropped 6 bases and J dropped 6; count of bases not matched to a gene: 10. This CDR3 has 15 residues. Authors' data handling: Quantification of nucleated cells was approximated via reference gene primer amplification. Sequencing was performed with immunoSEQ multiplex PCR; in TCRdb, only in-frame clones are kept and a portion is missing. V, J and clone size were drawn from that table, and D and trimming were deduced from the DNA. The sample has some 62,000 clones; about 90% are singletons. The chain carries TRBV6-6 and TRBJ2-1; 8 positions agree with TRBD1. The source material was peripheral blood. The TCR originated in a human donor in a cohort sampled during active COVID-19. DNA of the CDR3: TGTGCCAGCAGACCCGGGGTCGGGACAGGCAATGAGCAGTTCTTC. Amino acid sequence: CASRPGVGTGNEQFF.